The 13 T cell receptor beta chains below were found in one sample sequenced in a study of regulatory T cells in long-lasting Graves disease. Libraries of TCR beta came from iRepertoire HTBI primers plus Arm-PCR of CDR3 regions. MiXCR was run by TCRdb on the multiplex PCR reads, yielding one entry per CDR3 protein. The sample records under 800,000 distinct CDR3 sequences, roughly 15% being singletons. Indicated time point: newly diagnosed GD, antithyroid drugs for less than 3 months. From RNA extracted from PBMCs, the TCR library was made. The data were also submitted as part of a second study, on T cells in Graves' hyperthyroidism and ophthalmopathy.

The sample was peripheral blood mononuclear cells (PBMCs), taken at new diagnosis, from a patient treated with antithyroid drugs. These receptors came from a woman aged 25-40 years with Graves disease.

This clonotype turned up a few times. The chain combines TRBV5-1 with TRBJ2-3, with 14 nucleotides matching TRBD2. The CDR3 loop spans 15 amino acids. J was trimmed by 6 bases and V by 7 bases; bases with no gene match: 7. Germline V gene sequence: CDR1 SGHRS, CDR2 YFSETQ. CDR3 amino acids: CASSGTSGRGDTQYF. The CDR3 bases are TGCGCCAGCTCGGGGACTAGCGGGAGAGGGGATACGCAGTATTTT.

This clonotype came up a few times. The rearrangement uses TRBV10-1 and TRBJ2-2, with D unresolved. The germline V and J ends were trimmed by 2 bases and 1 base, with 11 bases remaining between them. CDR1 is WNHNN, CDR2 SYGVQD, per germline (reference sequence). The CDR3 has 16 residues. CDR3 amino acids: CASSETPLGNTGELFF. CDR3 coding DNA: TGCGCCAGCAGTGAGACCCCGCTAGGGAACACCGGGGAGCTGTTTTTT.

This clonotype appeared many times. The chain joins TRBV30 to TRBJ2-1; D is uncertain. CDR1 GTSNPN and CDR2 SVGIG come from the germline V gene (reference sequence). The V and J ends lost 3 bases and 0 bases respectively, with 3 bases between them. The CDR3 extends over 12 amino acids. The CDR3 protein is CAWRVSYNEQFF. As DNA, the CDR3 is TGTGCCTGGAGGGTCTCCTACAATGAGCAGTTCTTC.

This chain connects TRBV20-1 to TRBJ2-1, with D possibly being TRBD1 (7 bases). V was shortened by 3 bases and J by 5 bases, with 14 bases between the two germline ends. Germline CDR1 and CDR2: DFQATT and SNEGSKA (reference sequence). This CDR3 spans 14 amino acids. CDR3 protein: CSASWGRGDNEQFF. Written as DNA, the CDR3 is TGCAGTGCTAGTTGGGGCAGGGGGGACAATGAGCAGTTCTTC.

This clonotype was recorded at least ten times. This chain joins TRBV5-1 and TRBJ1-2; D possibly corresponds to TRBD1 (6 bases). The V gene's germline CDR1 is SGHRS and CDR2 YFSETQ. CDR3 length: 13 residues. The V end was cut by 3 bases, the J end by 1 base, with 7 bases between. The CDR3 DNA reads as TGCGCCAGCAGCTGGGGACATAACTATGGCTACACCTTC. Its protein is CASSWGHNYGYTF.

The J gene is TRBJ2-1, the V gene TRBV18; 10 bases map to TRBD2. The germline V gene has CDR1 KGHSH and CDR2 LQKENI. The CDR3 length is 16 residues. With 1 base clipped from V and 10 bases from J, the junction kept 10 bases outside the gene matches. The chain's CDR3 is CASSPLGASGSAEQFF. Here the CDR3 DNA reads TGTGCCAGCTCACCACTGGGGGCTAGCGGGAGTGCGGAGCAGTTCTTC.

This clonotype was found many times. The CDR3 DNA reads TGCAGTGCTTTAGCCTACAATGAGCAGTTCTTC. Amino acid sequence: CSALAYNEQFF. The chain joins TRBV20-1 to TRBJ2-1; D call uncertain. Germline V gives CDR1 DFQATT, CDR2 SNEGSKA (reference sequence). Trimming took off 5 bases at V and 2 bases at J, with 4 bases between the two ends. This CDR3 spans 11 amino acids.

This clonotype was recorded many times. The V call is TRBV7-6, the J call TRBJ2-7, with D maybe TRBD2 (5 bases). CDR1 SGHVS and CDR2 FNYEAQ come from the germline V gene. V was shortened by 3 bases and J by 3 bases, with 15 bases between the two germline ends. This CDR3 has 15 amino acids. CDR3 coding DNA: TGTGCCAGCAGCTTGGAGGACGGACCCAACTACGAGCAGTACTTC. As protein: CASSLEDGPNYEQYF. The variable domain in full, completed from reference TRBV7-6 and TRBJ2-7, reads GAGVSQSPRYKVTKRGQDVALRCDPISGHVSLYWYRQALGQGPEFLTYFNYEAQQDKSGLPNDRFSAERPEGSISTLTIQRTEQRDSAMYRCASSLEDGPNYEQYFGPGTRLTVT.

The table lists this clonotype with many counts. This sequence joins TRBV29-1 and TRBJ2-5, with D unclear. Deletions cut 8 bases from V and 1 base from J, with 14 bases between. The length of the CDR3 is 13 residues. Germline V gene lookup returns CDR1 SQVTM and CDR2 ANQGSEA. CDR3 protein: CSTIRAGQETQYF. In DNA, the CDR3 is TGCAGCACGATTCGGGCTGGCCAAGAGACCCAGTACTTC.

This clonotype was detected many times. The rearrangement links TRBV30 to TRBJ1-2; D gene ambiguous. The germline CDR1 and CDR2 sequences are GTSNPN and SVGIG (reference sequence). The CDR3 length is 13 residues. The V gene lost 0 bases and the J gene lost 5 bases, with 10 bases spanning the gap. This CDR3 is CAWSVRQPYGYTF. For the CDR3, the DNA is TGTGCCTGGAGTGTGAGGCAGCCATATGGCTACACCTTC.

This clonotype was observed a handful of times. V usage is TRBV7-3 and J usage is TRBJ2-1, with D possibly being TRBD2 (6 bases). V dropped 4 bases and J dropped 2 bases, with 15 bases sitting between them. The V gene's germline CDR1 is SGHTA and CDR2 FQGTGA. CDR3 length: 16 residues. The CDR3 nucleotides are TGTGCCAGCAGCTCCAGGTCGGGACTGACCTACAATGAGCAGTTCTTC. Translation: CASSSRSGLTYNEQFF. Full variable domain (outside the CDR3, taken from reference TRBV7-3 and TRBJ2-1): GAGVSQTPSNKVTEKGKYVELRCDPISGHTALYWYRQSLGQGPEFLIYFQGTGAADDSGLPNDRFFAVRPEGSVSTLKIQRTERGDSAVYLCASSSRSGLTYNEQFFGPGTRLTVL.

This clonotype was counted a few times. The chain couples TRBV30 to TRBJ1-5; D remains ambiguous. This CDR3 is built from 15 residues. The V gene's germline CDR1 is GTSNPN and CDR2 SVGIG (reference sequence). Trimming stripped 0 bases from V and 0 bases from J, with 9 bases between. Here the CDR3 DNA reads TGTGCCTGGAGTGTACCGGGAGTTAGCAATCAGCCCCAGCATTTT. Amino acids: CAWSVPGVSNQPQHF.

This clonotype was detected ten times or more. This chain links TRBV20-1 with TRBJ1-2, with 9 nucleotides matching TRBD1. Germline V gene lookup returns CDR1 DFQATT and CDR2 SNEGSKA (reference sequence). This CDR3 contains 14 residues. The V gene end was trimmed by 6 bases and the J gene end by 6 bases; junction bases not matched to a gene: 11. CDR3 sequence (DNA): TGCAGTGCCGCGGACAGGGGCTTTTATGATGGCTACACCTTC. Translation gives CSAADRGFYDGYTF.